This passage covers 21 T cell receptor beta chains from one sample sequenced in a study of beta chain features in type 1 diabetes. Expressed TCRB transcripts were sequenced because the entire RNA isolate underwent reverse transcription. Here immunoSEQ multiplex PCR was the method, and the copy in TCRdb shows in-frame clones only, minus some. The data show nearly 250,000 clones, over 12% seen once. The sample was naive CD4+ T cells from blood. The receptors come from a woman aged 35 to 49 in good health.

The CDR3 reads CASRSGSGGAGNTQYF. CDR3 in DNA: TGCGCCAGCCGGTCGGGGAGCGGGGGGGCCGGGAATACGCAGTATTTT. V usage is TRBV5-1 and J usage is TRBJ2-3; 10 bases are a match to TRBD2. The germline V gene encodes CDR1 SGHRS and CDR2 YFSETQ. CDR3 length: 16 residues. V lost 7 bases, J lost 7 bases, and 15 bases stayed unmatched.

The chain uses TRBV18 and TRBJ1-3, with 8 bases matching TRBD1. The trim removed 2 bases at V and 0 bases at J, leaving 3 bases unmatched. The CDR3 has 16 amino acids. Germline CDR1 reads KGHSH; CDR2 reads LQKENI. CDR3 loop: CASSPDRGISGNTIYF. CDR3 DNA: TGTGCCAGCTCACCAGACAGGGGAATCTCTGGAAACACCATATATTTT.

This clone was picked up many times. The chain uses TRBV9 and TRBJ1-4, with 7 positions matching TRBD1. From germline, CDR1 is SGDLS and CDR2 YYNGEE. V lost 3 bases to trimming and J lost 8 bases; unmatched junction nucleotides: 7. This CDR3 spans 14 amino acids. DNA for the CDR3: TGTGCCAGCAGCGCTACACTGGACAGGGAAAAACTGTTTTTT. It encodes CASSATLDREKLFF.

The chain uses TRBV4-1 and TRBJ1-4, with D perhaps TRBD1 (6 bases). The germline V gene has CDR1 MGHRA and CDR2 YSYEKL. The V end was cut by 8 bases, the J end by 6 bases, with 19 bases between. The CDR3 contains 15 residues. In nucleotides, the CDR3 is TGCGCCAGCCGAGGGCATACAGGGACGGATGAAAAACTGTTTTTT. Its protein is CASRGHTGTDEKLFF.

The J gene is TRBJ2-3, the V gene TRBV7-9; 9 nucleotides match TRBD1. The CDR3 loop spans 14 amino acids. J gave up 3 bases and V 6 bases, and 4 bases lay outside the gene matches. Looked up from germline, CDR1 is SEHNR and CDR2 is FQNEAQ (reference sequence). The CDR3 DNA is TGTGCCAGCAGGGCGGGACAGGGAACAGATACGCAGTATTTT. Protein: CASRAGQGTDTQYF.

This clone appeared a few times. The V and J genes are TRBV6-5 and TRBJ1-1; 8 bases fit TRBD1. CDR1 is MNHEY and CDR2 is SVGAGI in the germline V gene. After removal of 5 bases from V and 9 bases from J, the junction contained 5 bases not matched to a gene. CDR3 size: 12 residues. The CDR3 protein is CASSRDRRQAFF. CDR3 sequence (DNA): TGTGCCAGCAGTAGGGACAGGAGGCAAGCTTTCTTT.

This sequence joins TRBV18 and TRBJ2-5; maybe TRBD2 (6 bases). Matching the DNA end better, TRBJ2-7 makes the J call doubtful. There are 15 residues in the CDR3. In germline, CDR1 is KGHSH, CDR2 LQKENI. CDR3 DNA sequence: TGTGCCAGCTCACCGCCGGGACGGAGGGGCTACGAGCAGTACTTC. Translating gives CASSPPGRRGYEQYF.

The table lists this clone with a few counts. CDR3 region: CASSYGGPYEQYF. CDR3 sequence (DNA): TGTGCCAGCAGTTACGGGGGCCCCTACGAGCAGTACTTC. V usage is TRBV6-6 and J usage is TRBJ2-7; possible D gene TRBD1, 6 bases. V shed 2 bases and J shed 2 bases, with 7 bases lying between them. The germline CDR1 and CDR2 sequences are MNHNY and SVGAGI (reference sequence). CDR3 length: 13 residues.

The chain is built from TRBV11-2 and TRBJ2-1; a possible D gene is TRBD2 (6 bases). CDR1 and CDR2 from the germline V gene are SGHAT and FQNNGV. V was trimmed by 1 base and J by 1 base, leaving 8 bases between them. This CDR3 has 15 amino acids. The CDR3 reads CASSLAGASYNEQFF. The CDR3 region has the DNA TGTGCCAGCAGCTTAGCGGGAGCGTCCTACAATGAGCAGTTCTTC.

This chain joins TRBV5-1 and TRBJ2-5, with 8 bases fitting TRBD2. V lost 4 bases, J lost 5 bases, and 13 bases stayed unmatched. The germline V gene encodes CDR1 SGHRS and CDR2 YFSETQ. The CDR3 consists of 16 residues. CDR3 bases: TGCGCCAGCAGCCCAATAACCCCGGGGGGGCTTGAGACCCAGTACTTC. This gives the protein CASSPITPGGLETQYF.

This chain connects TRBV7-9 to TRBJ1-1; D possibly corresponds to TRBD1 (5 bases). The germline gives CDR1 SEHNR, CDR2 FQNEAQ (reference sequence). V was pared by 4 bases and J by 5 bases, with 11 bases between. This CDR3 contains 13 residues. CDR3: CASSWGVGTEAFF. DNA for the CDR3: TGTGCCAGCAGCTGGGGGGTAGGGACTGAAGCTTTCTTT. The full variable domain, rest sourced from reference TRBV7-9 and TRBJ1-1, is DTGVSQNPRHKITKRGQNVTFRCDPISEHNRLYWYRQTLGQGPEFLTYFQNEAQLEKSRLLSDRFSAERPKGSFSTLEIQRTEQGDSAMYLCASSWGVGTEAFFGQGTRLTVV.

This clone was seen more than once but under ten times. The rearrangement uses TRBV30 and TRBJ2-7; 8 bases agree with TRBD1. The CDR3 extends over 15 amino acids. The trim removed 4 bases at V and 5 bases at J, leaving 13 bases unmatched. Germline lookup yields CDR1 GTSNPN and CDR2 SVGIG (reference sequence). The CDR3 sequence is CAWKAGTGSFHEQYF. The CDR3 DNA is TGTGCCTGGAAGGCCGGGACAGGCTCTTTTCACGAGCAGTACTTC.

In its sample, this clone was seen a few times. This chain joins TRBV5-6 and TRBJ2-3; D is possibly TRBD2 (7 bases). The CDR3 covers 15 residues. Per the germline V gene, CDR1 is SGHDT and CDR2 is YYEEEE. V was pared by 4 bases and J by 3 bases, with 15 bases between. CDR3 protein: CASSTQGGGTDTQYF. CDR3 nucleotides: TGTGCCAGCAGCACCCAAGGGGGGGGGACAGATACGCAGTATTTT.

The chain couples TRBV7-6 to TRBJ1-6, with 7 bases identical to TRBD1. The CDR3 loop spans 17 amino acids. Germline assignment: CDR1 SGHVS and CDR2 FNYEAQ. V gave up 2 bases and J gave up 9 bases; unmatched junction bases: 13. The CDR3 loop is CASSLLGQGDIGSPLHF. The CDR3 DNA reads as TGTGCCAGCAGCTTACTCGGGCAGGGGGATATTGGTTCACCCCTCCACTTT.

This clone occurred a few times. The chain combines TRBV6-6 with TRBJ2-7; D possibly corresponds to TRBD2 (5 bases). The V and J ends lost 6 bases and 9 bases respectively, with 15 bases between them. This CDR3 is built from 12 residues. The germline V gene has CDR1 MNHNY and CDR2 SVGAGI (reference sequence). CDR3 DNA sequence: TGTGCCAGCAGAGGAGGCGACGGGTGGCAGTACTTC. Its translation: CASRGGDGWQYF.

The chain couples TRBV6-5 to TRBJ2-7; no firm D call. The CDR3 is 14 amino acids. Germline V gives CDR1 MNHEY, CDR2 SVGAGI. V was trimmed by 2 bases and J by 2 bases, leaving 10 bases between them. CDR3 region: CASSYGRLTYEQYF. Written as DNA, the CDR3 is TGTGCCAGCAGTTACGGCAGGTTGACCTACGAGCAGTACTTC.

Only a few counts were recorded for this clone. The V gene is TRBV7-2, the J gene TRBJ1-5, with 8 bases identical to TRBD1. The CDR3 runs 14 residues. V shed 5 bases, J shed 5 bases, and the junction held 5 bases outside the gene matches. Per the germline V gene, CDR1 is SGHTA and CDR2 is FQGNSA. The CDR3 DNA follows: TGTGCCAGCAGCCAGACAGGGGCTGATCAGCCCCAGCATTTT. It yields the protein CASSQTGADQPQHF.

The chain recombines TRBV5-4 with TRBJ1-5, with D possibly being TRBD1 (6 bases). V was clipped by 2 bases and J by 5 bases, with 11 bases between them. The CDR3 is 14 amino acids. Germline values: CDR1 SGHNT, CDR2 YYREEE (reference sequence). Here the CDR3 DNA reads TGTGCCAGCAGCTTCCAGGGACAAGATCAGCCCCAGCATTTT. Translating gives CASSFQGQDQPQHF.

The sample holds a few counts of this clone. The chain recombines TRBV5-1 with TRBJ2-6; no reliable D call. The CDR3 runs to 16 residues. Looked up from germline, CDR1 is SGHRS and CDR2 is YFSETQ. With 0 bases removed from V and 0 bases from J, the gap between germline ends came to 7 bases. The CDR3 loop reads CASSLALSSGANVLTF. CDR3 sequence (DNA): TGCGCCAGCAGCTTGGCCCTGTCCTCTGGGGCCAACGTCCTGACTTTC.

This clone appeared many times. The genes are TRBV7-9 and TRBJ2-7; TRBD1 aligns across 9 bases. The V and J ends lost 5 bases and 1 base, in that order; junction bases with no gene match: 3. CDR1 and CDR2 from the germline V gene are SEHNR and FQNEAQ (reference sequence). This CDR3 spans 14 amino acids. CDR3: CASSPGTGSYEQYF. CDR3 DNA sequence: TGTGCCAGCAGCCCCGGGACAGGGTCCTACGAGCAGTACTTC.

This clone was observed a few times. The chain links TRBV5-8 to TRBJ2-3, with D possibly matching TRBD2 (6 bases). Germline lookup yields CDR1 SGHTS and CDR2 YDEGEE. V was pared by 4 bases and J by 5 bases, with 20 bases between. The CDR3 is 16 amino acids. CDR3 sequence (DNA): TGTGCCAGCAGCCGCCTCGGGGGTGTGGCAGGAGATACGCAGTATTTT. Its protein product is CASSRLGGVAGDTQYF.